Listed below are T cell receptor beta chains from one sample, sequenced in a study of T-cell reconstitution after alpha-beta-depleted transplantation in children. Each CDR3 protein is one row after TCRdb ran MiXCR on the PCR reads. This sample has more than 85,000 distinct CDR3 sequences; about 6.8% occur once, and the top ten carry 16%. Material: PBMCs, obtained before TCRalphabeta/CD19-depleted stem cell transplant. Receptor source: a boy aged 2 to 10 with acute lymphoblastic leukemia, due to receive a stem cell transplant. Both conserved end residues are part of each CDR3. A D gene is named only where the DNA matches it firmly. Not all rows give a size; the values are once, few, many and, for expanded clones, a class.

D,J,size,V,CDR3,DNA
TRBD2,TRBJ2-1,many,TRBV4-2,CASSQDTERGAYNEQFF,TGTGCCAGCAGCCAAGATACGGAGCGGGGCGCCTACAATGAGCAGTTCTTC
TRBD2,TRBJ2-1,many,TRBV11-2,CASSAGLAGAHMIF,TGTGCCAGCAGCGCCGGACTAGCGGGGGCACACATGATTTTC
TRBD1,TRBJ1-2,few,TRBV12-3/TRBV12-4,CASSPRGGDRVYGYTF,TGTGCCAGCAGCCCGAGGGGGGGGGACAGGGTCTATGGCTACACCTTC
NA,TRBJ1-3,NA,TRBV4-2,CAIGPDSPSGNTIYF,TGTGCCATCGGCCCCGACAGCCCCTCTGGAAACACCATATATTTT
NA,TRBJ1-1,NA,TRBV5-5,CASRRGEWTEAFF,TGTGCCAGCAGAAGAGGGGAGTGGACTGAAGCTTTCTTT
NA,TRBJ2-5,many,TRBV24-1,CATSVGWEDQETQYF,TGTGCCACCAGTGTGGGGTGGGAAGACCAAGAGACCCAGTACTTC
TRBD1,TRBJ1-5,many,TRBV11-2,CASSQGPGQGTNQPQHF,TGTGCCAGCAGCCAGGGACCGGGACAGGGGACCAATCAGCCCCAGCATTTT
NA,TRBJ1-6,many,TRBV20-1,CSARGLGGPGSPLHF,TGCAGTGCTAGAGGGCTCGGGGGACCTGGGTCACCCCTCCACTTT
NA,TRBJ1-4,NA,TRBV5-1,CASSFAGNNEKLFF,TGCGCCAGCAGCTTCGCAGGCAATAATGAAAAACTGTTTTTT
TRBD1,TRBJ2-3,many,TRBV5-6,CASSRDRGATDTQYF,TGTGCCAGCAGCCGGGACAGGGGCGCCACAGATACGCAGTATTTT
NA,TRBJ2-2,many,TRBV7-9,CASSLGPEGWELFF,TGTGCCAGCAGCTTAGGCCCGGAGGGCTGGGAGCTGTTTTTT
NA,TRBJ1-2,NA,TRBV20-1,CSAKGAGYTF,TGCAGTGCTAAAGGGGCGGGCTACACCTTC
TRBD2,TRBJ2-1,NA,TRBV7-2,CASSLSGGTYEQFF,TGTGCCAGCAGCTTAAGCGGGGGGACCTATGAGCAGTTCTTC
NA,TRBJ2-7,few,TRBV14,CASSQGRAYEQYF,TGTGCCAGCAGCCAAGGGCGGGCCTACGAGCAGTACTTC
NA,TRBJ2-4,few,TRBV4-1,CASSQTARDIQYF,TGCGCCAGCAGCCAGACAGCGAGGGACATTCAGTACTTC
TRBD1,TRBJ2-5,NA,TRBV29-1,CSVEGHPRGIETQYF,TGCAGCGTTGAAGGACACCCCAGGGGGATAGAGACCCAGTACTTC
TRBD1,TRBJ2-5,NA,TRBV29-1,CSEGTGGVETQYF,TGCAGCGAGGGGACAGGGGGGGTAGAGACCCAGTACTTC
NA,TRBJ2-1,NA,TRBV19,CASSLEKYNEQFF,TGTGCCAGTAGTCTCGAGAAATACAATGAGCAGTTCTTC
TRBD2,TRBJ2-3,few,TRBV4-3,CASSQDLLAGGASTDTQYF,TGCGCCAGCAGCCAAGATCTACTAGCGGGGGGGGCTAGCACAGATACGCAGTATTTT
NA,TRBJ2-7,many,TRBV15,CATSRGTTVHSYEQYF,TGTGCCACCAGCAGAGGTACCACAGTACACTCCTACGAGCAGTACTTC
TRBD2,TRBJ2-1,many,TRBV20-1,CSAVSGGAVTEQFF,TGCAGTGCTGTTAGCGGGGGGGCTGTGACTGAGCAGTTCTTC
NA,TRBJ1-5,many,TRBV20-1,CSARGQVSYNQPQHF,TGCAGTGCTAGAGGGCAGGTGTCGTACAATCAGCCCCAGCATTTT
NA,TRBJ2-3,many,TRBV5-4,CASRAESTDTQYF,TGTGCCAGCAGGGCCGAGAGCACAGATACGCAGTATTTT
NA,TRBJ1-1,many,TRBV29-1,CSVHDGAEAFF,TGCAGCGTTCATGATGGCGCTGAAGCTTTCTTT
NA,TRBJ1-1,many,TRBV5-8,CAGAKENTEAFF,TGTGCAGGGGCGAAAGAGAACACTGAAGCTTTCTTT
TRBD1,TRBJ2-7,few,TRBV18,CASSWKAPDRGTYEQYF,TGTGCCAGCTCATGGAAAGCGCCGGACAGGGGGACCTACGAGCAGTACTTC
TRBD2,TRBJ2-7,NA,TRBV6-1,CASRGTSGGHSYEQYF,TGTGCCAGCAGGGGGACTAGCGGGGGGCATTCCTACGAGCAGTACTTC
NA,TRBJ2-1,many,TRBV7-9,CASSLVAGAGRNEQFF,TGTGCCAGCAGCTTAGTGGCGGGGGCCGGCAGGAATGAGCAGTTCTTC
NA,TRBJ1-2,few,TRBV6-5,CASSWGRGNYGYTF,TGTGCCAGCAGTTGGGGTAGGGGCAACTATGGCTACACCTTC
NA,TRBJ1-2,NA,TRBV7-8,CASSYSLGQNYGYTF,TGTGCCAGCAGCTATTCCCTAGGACAGAACTATGGCTACACCTTC
NA,TRBJ2-1,many,TRBV21-1,CASEWVSPEQFF,TGTGCCAGCGAGTGGGTCTCCCCGGAGCAGTTCTTC
NA,TRBJ2-5,few,TRBV4-2,CASSSLGGEQETQYF,TGTGCCAGCAGCTCCCTAGGGGGGGAACAAGAGACCCAGTACTTC
TRBD1,TRBJ2-2,many,TRBV3-1,CASSHRQGYTGELFF,TGTGCCAGCAGCCACCGACAGGGGTACACCGGGGAGCTGTTTTTT
NA,TRBJ2-5,many,TRBV3-1,CASRQTGETQYF,TGTGCCAGTAGACAAACCGGGGAGACCCAGTACTTC
NA,TRBJ1-1,many,TRBV13,CASSFRGEDGEAFF,TGTGCCAGCAGCTTCAGGGGTGAAGACGGTGAAGCTTTCTTT
NA,TRBJ1-5,NA,TRBV20-1,CSATSTGPSNQPQHF,TGCAGTGCTACTTCGACAGGCCCTAGCAATCAGCCCCAGCATTTT
NA,TRBJ2-1,NA,TRBV7-3,CASSATGTSIYNEQFF,TGTGCCAGCAGCGCCACCGGGACATCCATCTACAATGAGCAGTTCTTC
NA,TRBJ2-2,NA,TRBV9,CASGAPGELFF,TGTGCCAGCGGGGCTCCCGGGGAGCTGTTTTTT
NA,TRBJ2-6,NA,TRBV5-1,CASSLARGAQGANVLTF,TGCGCCAGCAGCTTGGCCAGAGGGGCCCAGGGGGCCAACGTCCTGACTTTC
NA,TRBJ2-6,NA,TRBV18,CASSPQTSSGANVLTF,TGTGCCAGCTCACCACAGACTTCGTCTGGGGCCAACGTCCTGACTTTC
NA,TRBJ2-3,many,TRBV12-3/TRBV12-4,CASSLGGGGTDTQYF,TGTGCCAGCAGTTTAGGGGGGGGCGGCACAGATACGCAGTATTTT
NA,TRBJ2-7,many,TRBV6-2/TRBV6-3,CASCRGVESHEQYF,TGTGCCAGTTGTCGAGGGGTAGAGTCCCACGAGCAGTACTTC
NA,TRBJ2-1,few,TRBV6-5,CASSYAWAPGLWYNEQFF,TGTGCCAGCAGTTACGCCTGGGCCCCGGGACTCTGGTACAATGAGCAGTTCTTC
TRBD1,TRBJ2-7,many,TRBV25-1,CASSRDRGAYEQYF,TGTGCCAGCAGCCGGGACAGGGGGGCCTACGAGCAGTACTTC
TRBD2,TRBJ2-2,many,TRBV4-3,CASSQDIAGGTGELFF,TGCGCCAGCAGCCAAGATATTGCCGGGGGGACCGGGGAGCTGTTTTTT